These T cell receptor beta chains were read from a single sample in a study of blood T cell repertoires in COVID-19. Here immunoSEQ multiplex PCR was the method, and the copy in TCRdb shows in-frame clones only, minus some. This table has some 310,000 clones, over 75% appearing once. What was sequenced was peripheral blood. The receptors were gathered from a man between 45 and 60 years old with active or convalescent COVID-19. Both conserved end residues are part of each CDR3. Each record gives: J gene, clone size, V gene, CDR3 protein. Size is omitted from some rows. Given values are once, few, many or a class for expanded clones.

TRBJ1-6	NA	TRBV30	CAWTRQNSPLHF
TRBJ2-5	NA	TRBV5-8	CASSPGTVQETQYF
TRBJ1-2	NA	TRBV4-2	CASSQLRTGNYGYTF
TRBJ1-4	NA	TRBV3-1/TRBV3-2	CASSSQGAGEKLFF
TRBJ1-2	NA	TRBV27	CATGSGGYGYTF
TRBJ1-1	NA	TRBV5-4	CASSFFGRTEAFF
TRBJ1-1	NA	TRBV3-1/TRBV3-2	CASSQAGGNNEAFF
TRBJ1-1	NA	TRBV18	CASSPWTGENTEAFF
TRBJ2-7	few	TRBV5-4	CASSLARGGGYEQYF
TRBJ1-1	NA	TRBV7-2	CASSLATGADTEAFF
TRBJ1-2	NA	TRBV6-5	CASSDEGQRYGYTF
TRBJ2-7	NA	TRBV11-2	CASSLQGNEQYF
TRBJ2-1	NA	TRBV19	CASSRQGGSYNEQFF
TRBJ2-5	many	TRBV7-3	CASSLGTIPEETQYF
TRBJ2-5	NA	TRBV7-2	CASTPNFAGETQYF
TRBJ2-5	NA	TRBV19	CASSKSGTLYQETQYF
TRBJ2-2	NA	TRBV27	CASSSELAGGPGAGELFF
TRBJ2-7	NA	TRBV7-9	CASSSQGLATYEQYF
TRBJ2-7	NA	TRBV7-2	CASSPGQEVHEQYF
TRBJ2-2	NA	TRBV5-4	CASSTGGANTGELFF
TRBJ2-1	NA	TRBV2	CASSRQSSYNEQFF
TRBJ2-7	NA	TRBV2	CASTSLGSGRGYEQYF
TRBJ1-1	many	TRBV18	CASSPVDFQGTEAFF